This TCR beta chain was sequenced in a study of monozygotic twins with inflammatory bowel disease. In preparing each TCR library, 3500 ng of total RNA was used. For every sample, eight separate reactions were used to make cDNA. TCRdb reprocessed the 5' RACE reads, keeping one entry per CDR3 protein, no DNA. The specimen's table records some 210,000 distinct CDR3 sequences. The CDR3 is 15 residues long. CDR1 MGHRA and CDR2 YSYEKL come from the germline V gene. The authors isolated total RNA from whole blood without sorting T cells. V gene TRBV4-1 combines with J gene TRBJ2-1; TCRdb returns TRBD1, unconfirmable since there is no DNA. The sequencing sample was made of blood. The receptor was isolated from a human donor with ulcerative colitis or Crohn's disease, or a healthy co-twin of an affected twin (not recorded which). The CDR3 sequence is CASSQESGTYNEQFF.